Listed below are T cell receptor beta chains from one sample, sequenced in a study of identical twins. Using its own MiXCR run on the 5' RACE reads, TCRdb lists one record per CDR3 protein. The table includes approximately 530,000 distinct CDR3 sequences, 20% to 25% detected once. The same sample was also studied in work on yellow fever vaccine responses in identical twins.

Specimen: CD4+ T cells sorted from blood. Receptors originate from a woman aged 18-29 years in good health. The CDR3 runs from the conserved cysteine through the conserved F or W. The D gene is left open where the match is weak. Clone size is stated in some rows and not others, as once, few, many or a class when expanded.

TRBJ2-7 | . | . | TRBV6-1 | TGTGCCAGCAGTGGGGGCCGGGGTATTAGCTCCTACGAGCAGTACTTC | CASSGGRGISSYEQYF
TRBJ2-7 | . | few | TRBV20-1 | TGCAGTGCTATCAACCGGGACTCCCGGCAGTACTTC | CSAINRDSRQYF
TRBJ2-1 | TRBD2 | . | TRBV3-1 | TGTGCCAGCAGCCAAGAGACACTAGCGGGAAGCTCCTACAATGAGCAGTTCTTC | CASSQETLAGSSYNEQFF
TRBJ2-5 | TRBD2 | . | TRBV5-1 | TGCGCCAGCGGGAGGGGTCAAGAGACCCAGTACTTC | CASGRGQETQYF
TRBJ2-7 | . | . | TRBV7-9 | TGTGCCAGCAGCTACTCGGGGCGCAACGAGCAGTACTTC | CASSYSGRNEQYF
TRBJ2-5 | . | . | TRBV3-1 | TGTGCCAGCAGCCAAGAGTCTCCTAGCCTAGAGACCCAGTACTTC | CASSQESPSLETQYF
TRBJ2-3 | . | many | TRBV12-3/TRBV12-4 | TGTGCCAGCAGTTTAAGGCGCACAGATACGCAGTATTTT | CASSLRRTDTQYF
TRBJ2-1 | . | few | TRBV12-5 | TGTGCTAGTGGCCCGTCAGGACACACGACCTCCTACAATGAGCAGTTCTTC | CASGPSGHTTSYNEQFF
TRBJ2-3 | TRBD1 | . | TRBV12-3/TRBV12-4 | TGTGCCAGCACCACAGACAGGGAGGATACGCAGTATTTT | CASTTDREDTQYF
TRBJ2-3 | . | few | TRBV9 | TGTGCCAGCAGCGTAGTGGGTAGCGTGGCAGATACGCAGTATTTT | CASSVVGSVADTQYF
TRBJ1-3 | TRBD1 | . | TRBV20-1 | TGCAGTGCTATCCTCAACAGGGGGCCTGGAAACACCATATATTTT | CSAILNRGPGNTIYF
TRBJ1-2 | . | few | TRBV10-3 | TGTGCCATCATGGCAAAGGTGGACTATGGCTACACCTTC | CAIMAKVDYGYTF
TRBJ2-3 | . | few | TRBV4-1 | TGCGCCAGCAGCCCCCAGAACCCCCACACAGATACGCAGTATTTT | CASSPQNPHTDTQYF
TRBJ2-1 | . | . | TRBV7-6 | TGTGCCAGCAGTCACAGCGGAGCCCAGTACAATGAGCAGTTCTTC | CASSHSGAQYNEQFF
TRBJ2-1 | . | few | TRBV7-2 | TGTGCCAGCAGCTTAGGCTGGCGAGGTGATGAGCAGTTCTTC | CASSLGWRGDEQFF
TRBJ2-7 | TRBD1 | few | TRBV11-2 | TGTGCCAGCAGCAGCCCCGGGACAGGGTCCTACGAGCAGTACTTC | CASSSPGTGSYEQYF
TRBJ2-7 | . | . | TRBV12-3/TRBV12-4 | TGTGCCAGCAGTTTAGGGTCTGCGGATGAGCAGTACTTC | CASSLGSADEQYF
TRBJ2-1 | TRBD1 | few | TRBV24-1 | TGTGCCACCAGTGATTTGGCCGGACAGGGGGGCAATGAGCAGTTCTTC | CATSDLAGQGGNEQFF
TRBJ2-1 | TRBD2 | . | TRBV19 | TGTGCCAGTAGTAGGACTAGCGGGATTGTGCAGTTCTTC | CASSRTSGIVQFF
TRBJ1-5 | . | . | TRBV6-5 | TGTGCCAGCAGCCTAGACGGGGGCAACCAGCATTTT | CASSLDGGNQHF
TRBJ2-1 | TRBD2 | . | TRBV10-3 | TGTGCCATCAGTGCAGGACTAGCGCCATACAATGAGCAGTTCTTC | CAISAGLAPYNEQFF
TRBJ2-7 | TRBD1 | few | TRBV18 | TGTGCCAGCTCCGTACAGGGGGTCCACGAGCAGTACTTC | CASSVQGVHEQYF
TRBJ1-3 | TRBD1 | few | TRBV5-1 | TGCGCCAGCAGCAAGGACAGGGTTGCTGGAAACACCATATATTTT | CASSKDRVAGNTIYF
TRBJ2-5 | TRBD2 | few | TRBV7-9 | TGTGCCAGCAGCTTAGACTGGGGACTAGCCCGTAAAGAGACCCAGTACTTC | CASSLDWGLARKETQYF
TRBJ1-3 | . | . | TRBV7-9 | TGTGCCAGCAGCTTAGGCCGCGAAGACACCATATATTTT | CASSLGREDTIYF
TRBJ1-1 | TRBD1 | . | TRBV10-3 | TGTGCCATCATGAGACAGGGGGCAAACACTGAAGCTTTCTTT | CAIMRQGANTEAFF
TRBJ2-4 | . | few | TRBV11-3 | TGTGCCAGCAGCCCCCGGTCCGGGACTGTCGAAAACATTCAGTACTTC | CASSPRSGTVENIQYF
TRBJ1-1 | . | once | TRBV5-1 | TGCGCCAGCAGCTTGGAACCGACGGGCACTGAAGCTTTCTTT | CASSLEPTGTEAFF
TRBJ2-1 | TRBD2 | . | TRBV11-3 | TGTGCCAGCAGCCCGCGAGGGGCGGGAGTAACTAATGAGCAGTTCTTC | CASSPRGAGVTNEQFF
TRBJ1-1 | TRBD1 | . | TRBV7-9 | TGTGCCAGCAGTTGGGACAGGGGTTCCACTGAAGCTTTCTTT | CASSWDRGSTEAFF
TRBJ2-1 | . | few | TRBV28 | TGTGCCAGCAGTTGGGAGGGGGCCGGTGAGCAGTTCTTC | CASSWEGAGEQFF
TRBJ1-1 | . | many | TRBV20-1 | TGCAGTGCTTCTCGGGACACGACGAACACTGAAGCTTTCTTT | CSASRDTTNTEAFF
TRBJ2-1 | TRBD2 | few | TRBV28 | TGTGCCAGCACCCTTAATAGTGGGGCGGGAGGTAACAATGAGCAGTTCTTC | CASTLNSGAGGNNEQFF
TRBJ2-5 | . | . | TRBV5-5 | TGTGCCAGCTCAATCCCCGGGACTCACCAAGAGACCCAGTACTTC | CASSIPGTHQETQYF
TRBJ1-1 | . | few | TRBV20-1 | TGCAGTGCGAGCCCGATGAACACTGAAGCTTTCTTT | CSASPMNTEAFF
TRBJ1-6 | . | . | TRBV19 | TGTGCCAGTAGTACGACCTATAATTCACCCCTCCACTTT | CASSTTYNSPLHF
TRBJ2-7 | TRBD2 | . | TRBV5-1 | TGCGCCAGCAGCCAAACCGGGACTAGCGGGAGATTGTACGAGCAGTACTTC | CASSQTGTSGRLYEQYF
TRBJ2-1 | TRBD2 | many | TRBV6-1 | TGTGCCATCTGGGAGGGGACTAGGGTGGGACATGAGCAGTTCTTC | CAIWEGTRVGHEQFF
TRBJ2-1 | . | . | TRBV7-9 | TGTGCCAGCCACAGGGACAAGGTGAATGAGCAGTTCTTC | CASHRDKVNEQFF
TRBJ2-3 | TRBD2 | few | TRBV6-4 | TGTGCCAGCAGTGACGAAGAGGAGCGGGAGAGCACAGATACGCAGTATTTT | CASSDEEERESTDTQYF
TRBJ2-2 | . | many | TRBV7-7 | TGTGCCAGCAGCTTAGAAACAAACACCGGGGAGCTGTTTTTT | CASSLETNTGELFF
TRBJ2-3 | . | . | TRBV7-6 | TGTGCCAGCAGCCTAGAGACAGGATTGGGGCCAGATACGCAGTATTTT | CASSLETGLGPDTQYF
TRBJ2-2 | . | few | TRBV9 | TGTGCCAGCAGTTCGGGTACCACCGGGGAGCTGTTTTTT | CASSSGTTGELFF
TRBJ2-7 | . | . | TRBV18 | TGTGCCAGCTCACCACCCCTCGACGGCTCCTACGAGCAGTACTTC | CASSPPLDGSYEQYF
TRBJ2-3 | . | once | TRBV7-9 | TGTGCCAGCAGCCAACCCCCGGGGGGCGGGGCAGATACGCAGTATTTT | CASSQPPGGGADTQYF
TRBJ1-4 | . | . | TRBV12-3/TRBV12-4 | TGTGCCAGCAGTTTAGCTGGAGGGTATAATGAAAAACTGTTTTTT | CASSLAGGYNEKLFF
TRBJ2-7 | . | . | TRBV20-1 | TGCAGTGCTAACAGCGGGACAACGATCTCCTACGAGCAGTACTTC | CSANSGTTISYEQYF
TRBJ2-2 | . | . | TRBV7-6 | TGTGCCAGCAGCTTATTAATTGGTCCCGGGGAGCTGTTTTTT | CASSLLIGPGELFF
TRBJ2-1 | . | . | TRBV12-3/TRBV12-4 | TGTGCCAGCAGGTGGACAGTCTCCTACAATGAGCAGTTCTTC | CASRWTVSYNEQFF
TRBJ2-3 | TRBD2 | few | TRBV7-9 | TGTGCCAGCAGCTTAGAACGGGCTAGCGGGGGCCCCGATACGCAGTATTTT | CASSLERASGGPDTQYF
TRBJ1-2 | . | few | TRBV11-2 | TGTGCCAGCAGCCCCACGGGGGGGGGGCTGATCTATGGCTACACCTTC | CASSPTGGGLIYGYTF
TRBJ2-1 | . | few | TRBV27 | TGTGCCAGCAGTTTGCTTAGAAAGGACTTACGATGGGATGAGCAGTTCTTC | CASSLLRKDLRWDEQFF
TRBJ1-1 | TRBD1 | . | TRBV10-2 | TGCGCCAGCAGTTATCAGGGGGCAGATGAAGCTTTCTTT | CASSYQGADEAFF
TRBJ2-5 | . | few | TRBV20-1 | TGCAGTGCTAGAGATCGAAGCCCCCTAGAGACCCAGTACTTC | CSARDRSPLETQYF
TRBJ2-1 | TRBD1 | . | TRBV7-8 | TGTGCCAGCAGCTCGACAGGGTCAAGCTCCTACAATGAGCAGTTCTTC | CASSSTGSSSYNEQFF